This TCR beta chain was profiled in a study of response to subunit inactivated influenza vaccine. Findings and caveats of the study: Authors proposed each seasonal influenza vaccination draws in few new T cells.

This clonotype was counted only a few times. Its antigen is not known. This CDR3 spans 18 amino acids. TCRdb used MiXCR to reprocess the RT-PCR reads, holding one entry per CDR3 protein. The table records 500,000 to 550,000 distinct CDR3 sequences, roughly 7.6% of them present only once. This chain connects TRBV21-1 to TRBJ2-1; the table calls TRBD1, which could not be checked here. TRBV21-1 is an annotated pseudogene. The receptor was isolated from a man between 50 and 75 years old who received an inactivated influenza vaccine. The sequencing here drew on PBMCs from blood, taken less than 30 months after vaccination. The CDR3 nucleotides are TGTGCCAGCAGCAAAGCCTTTTCCGGGACAGGGGAATACAATGAGCAGTTCTTC. It encodes CASSKAFSGTGEYNEQFF.